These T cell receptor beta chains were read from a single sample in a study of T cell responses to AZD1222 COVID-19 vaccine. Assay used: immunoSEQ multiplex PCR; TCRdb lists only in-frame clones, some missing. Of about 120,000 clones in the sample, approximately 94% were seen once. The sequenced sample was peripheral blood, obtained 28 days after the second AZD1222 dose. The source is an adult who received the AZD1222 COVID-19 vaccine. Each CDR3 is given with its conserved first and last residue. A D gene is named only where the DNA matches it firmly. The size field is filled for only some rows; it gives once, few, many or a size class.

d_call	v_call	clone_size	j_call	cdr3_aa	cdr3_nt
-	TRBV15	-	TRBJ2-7	CATSRVEGHPYEQYF	TGTGCCACCAGCAGAGTAGAAGGCCACCCCTACGAGCAGTACTTC
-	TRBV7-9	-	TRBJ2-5	CASSLAYGEETQYF	TGTGCCAGCAGCTTAGCGTATGGGGAAGAGACCCAGTACTTC
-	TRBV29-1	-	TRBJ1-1	CSVGRENTEAFF	TGCAGCGTCGGACGGGAGAACACTGAAGCTTTCTTT
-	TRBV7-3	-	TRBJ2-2	CASKETVNTGELFF	TGTGCCAGCAAAGAGACGGTGAACACCGGGGAGCTGTTTTTT
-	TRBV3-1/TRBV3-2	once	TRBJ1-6	CASSPLTEDSPLHF	TGTGCCAGCAGCCCATTAACAGAGGATTCACCCCTCCACTTT
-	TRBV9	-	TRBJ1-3	CASSVRDGRNTIYF	TGTGCCAGCAGCGTACGGGACGGAAGAAACACCATATATTTT
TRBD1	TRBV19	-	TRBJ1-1	CASSIPGQGWGTEAFF	TGTGCCAGTAGTATCCCGGGACAGGGGTGGGGCACTGAAGCTTTCTTT
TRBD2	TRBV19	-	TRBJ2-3	CASSMGLAGTTDTQYF	TGTGCCAGTAGTATGGGACTAGCGGGAACCACAGATACGCAGTATTTT
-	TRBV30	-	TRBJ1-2	CAWRVIGGVYGYTF	TGTGCCTGGAGGGTTATAGGGGGGGTCTATGGCTACACCTTC
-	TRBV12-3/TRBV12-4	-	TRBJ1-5	CASSLYSNQPQHF	TGTGCCAGCAGCCTTTATAGCAATCAGCCCCAGCATTTT
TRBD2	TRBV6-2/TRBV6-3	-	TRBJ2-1	CASSYLAGNNNEQFF	TGTGCCAGCAGTTATCTAGCGGGTAATAACAATGAGCAGTTCTTC
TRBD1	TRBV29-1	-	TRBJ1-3	CSVGQGGNTIYF	TGCAGCGTTGGACAGGGAGGAAACACCATATATTTT
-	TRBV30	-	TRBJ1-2	CAWGLDPEGGYTF	TGTGCCTGGGGACTCGACCCAGAGGGAGGCTACACCTTC
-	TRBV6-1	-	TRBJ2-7	CASSEHKGVSYEQYF	TGTGCCAGCAGTGAACATAAAGGAGTATCCTACGAGCAGTACTTC
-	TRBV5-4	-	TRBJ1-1	CASSPEMGTEAFF	TGTGCCAGCAGCCCAGAAATGGGGACTGAAGCTTTCTTT
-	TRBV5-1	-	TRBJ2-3	CASSLATSRASTDTQYF	TGCGCCAGCAGCTTGGCCACTAGCAGAGCTAGCACAGATACGCAGTATTTT
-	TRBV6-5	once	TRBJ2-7	CASSYSILGAYEQYF	TGTGCCAGCAGTTACTCGATACTAGGGGCCTACGAGCAGTACTTC
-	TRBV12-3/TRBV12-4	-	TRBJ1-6	CASRKGGGTPLHF	TGTGCCAGCAGGAAAGGAGGGGGTACACCCCTCCACTTT
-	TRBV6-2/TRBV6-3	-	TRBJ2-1	CASSPPGSGSYNEQFF	TGTGCCAGCAGCCCTCCCGGCAGCGGCTCATACAATGAGCAGTTCTTC
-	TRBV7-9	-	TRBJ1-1	CASSFGGGTEAFF	TGTGCCAGCAGCTTCGGGGGAGGCACTGAAGCTTTCTTT
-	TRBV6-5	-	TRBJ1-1	CAIGADSANTEAFF	TGTGCCATCGGTGCCGACTCTGCGAACACTGAAGCTTTCTTT
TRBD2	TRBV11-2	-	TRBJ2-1	CASRQGLAGENEQFF	TGTGCCAGCAGACAGGGACTAGCCGGGGAGAATGAGCAGTTCTTC
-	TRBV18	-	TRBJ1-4	CASSQGRINEKLFF	TGTGCCAGCTCTCAGGGACGGATTAATGAAAAACTGTTTTTT
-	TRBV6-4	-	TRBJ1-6	CASSGRTGRPLHF	TGTGCCAGCAGTGGAAGGACGGGTAGACCCCTCCACTTT
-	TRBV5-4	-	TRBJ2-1	CASSFPQGHEQFF	TGTGCCAGCAGCTTTCCTCAGGGCCATGAGCAGTTCTTC
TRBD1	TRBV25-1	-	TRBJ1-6	CASRATGVILNNSPLHF	TGTGCCAGCAGGGCAACAGGGGTAATATTGAATAATTCACCCCTCCACTTT
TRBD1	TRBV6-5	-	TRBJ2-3	CASSYRGTGRTDTQYF	TGTGCCAGCAGTTATCGCGGGACAGGGCGCACAGATACGCAGTATTTT
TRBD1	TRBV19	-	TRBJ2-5	CASQDRVGRETQYF	TGTGCCAGCCAGGACAGGGTGGGACGCGAGACCCAGTACTTC
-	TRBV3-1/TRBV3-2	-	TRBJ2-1	CASSLRRPPLSDEQFF	TGTGCCAGCAGCCTCCGAAGGCCCCCCCTTAGCGATGAGCAGTTCTTC
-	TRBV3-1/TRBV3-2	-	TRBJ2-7	CASSSTGDYEQYF	TGTGCCAGCAGCTCAACAGGAGACTACGAGCAGTACTTC
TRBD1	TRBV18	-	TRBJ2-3	CASSPGTGRDTQYF	TGTGCCAGCTCACCAGGGACAGGGCGAGATACGCAGTATTTT
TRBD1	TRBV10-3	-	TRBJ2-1	CAISGVRGRADEQFF	TGTGCCATCAGTGGAGTAAGGGGGCGGGCGGATGAGCAGTTCTTC
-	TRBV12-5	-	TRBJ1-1	CASGYQGTPEAFF	TGTGCTAGTGGTTACCAGGGGACTCCTGAAGCTTTCTTT
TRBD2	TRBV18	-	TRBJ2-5	CASSRIFERGEETQYF	TGTGCCAGCTCACGTATTTTTGAGCGGGGTGAAGAGACCCAGTACTTC
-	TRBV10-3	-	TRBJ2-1	CAIRGEGAYNEQFF	TGTGCCATCCGAGGGGAGGGGGCGTACAATGAGCAGTTCTTC
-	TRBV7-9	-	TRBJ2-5	CASSLDTRRGETQYF	TGTGCCAGCAGCTTAGATACCAGGCGAGGAGAGACCCAGTACTTC
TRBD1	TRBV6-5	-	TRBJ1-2	CASSYSITGGYGYTF	TGTGCCAGCAGTTACTCGATTACAGGGGGCTATGGCTACACCTTC
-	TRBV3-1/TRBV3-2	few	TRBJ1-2	CASSQNLGGLAGYTF	TGTGCCAGCAGCCAAAACCTAGGGGGGCTAGCTGGCTACACCTTC
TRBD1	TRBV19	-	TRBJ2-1	CASSITGQGNEQFF	TGTGCCAGTAGTATAACGGGACAGGGCAATGAGCAGTTCTTC
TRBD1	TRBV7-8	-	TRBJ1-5	CASSLAGTGVLGQPQHF	TGTGCCAGCAGCTTGGCCGGGACAGGGGTGCTCGGGCAGCCCCAGCATTTT
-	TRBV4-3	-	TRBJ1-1	CASSQGRRSTEAFF	TGCGCCAGCAGCCAAGGACGCAGGTCCACTGAAGCTTTCTTT
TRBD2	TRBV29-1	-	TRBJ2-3	CSVEGGEVWTDTQYF	TGCAGCGTTGAGGGGGGGGAGGTTTGGACAGATACGCAGTATTTT
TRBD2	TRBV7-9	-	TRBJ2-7	CASTLAGPTNYEQYF	TGTGCCAGCACCTTAGCGGGGCCCACCAACTACGAGCAGTACTTC
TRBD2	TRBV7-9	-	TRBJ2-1	CASSPKLAPNEQFF	TGTGCCAGCAGCCCCAAACTAGCGCCAAATGAGCAGTTCTTC
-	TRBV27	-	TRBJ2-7	CASSLRQTSYEQYF	TGTGCCAGCAGCTTAAGACAGACCTCCTACGAGCAGTACTTC
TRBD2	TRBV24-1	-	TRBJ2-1	CATGDSRGSPHEQFF	TGTGCCACCGGGGATTCACGCGGGAGTCCCCATGAGCAGTTCTTC
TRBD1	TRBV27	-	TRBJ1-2	CASKRGGGTANYGYTF	TGTGCCAGCAAACGTGGTGGGGGGACAGCTAACTATGGCTACACCTTC
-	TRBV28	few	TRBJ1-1	CASRKGGNTEAFF	TGTGCCAGCAGGAAGGGGGGAAACACTGAAGCTTTCTTT
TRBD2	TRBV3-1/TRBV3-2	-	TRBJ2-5	CASSQDASGGKTQYF	TGTGCCAGCAGCCAAGATGCATCGGGGGGTAAGACCCAGTACTTC
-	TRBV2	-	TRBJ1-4	CASTPYPGLKLFF	TGTGCCAGCACCCCTTATCCGGGATTAAAACTGTTTTTT
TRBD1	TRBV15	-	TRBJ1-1	CATSRDLGNRGWTEAFF	TGTGCCACCAGCAGAGATCTAGGTAACAGGGGGTGGACTGAAGCTTTCTTT
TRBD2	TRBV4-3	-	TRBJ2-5	CASSHRLAGGEETQYF	TGCGCCAGCAGCCACCGACTAGCGGGGGGGGAGGAGACCCAGTACTTC
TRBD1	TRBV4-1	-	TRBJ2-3	CASSPGGTTDTQYF	TGCGCCAGCAGCCCAGGGGGCACCACAGATACGCAGTATTTT
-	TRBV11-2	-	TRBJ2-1	CASSLVRNEQFF	TGTGCCAGCAGCCTTGTGAGGAATGAGCAGTTCTTC
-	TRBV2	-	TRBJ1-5	CASSGQEYQPQHF	TGTGCCAGCAGTGGACAGGAGTATCAGCCCCAGCATTTT
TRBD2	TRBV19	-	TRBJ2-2	CASSPSPTSGATGELFF	TGTGCCAGTAGTCCTTCCCCGACTAGCGGGGCTACCGGGGAGCTGTTTTTT
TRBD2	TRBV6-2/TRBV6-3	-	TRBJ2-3	CASSAYLAGDFTDTQYF	TGTGCCAGCAGTGCGTACCTAGCGGGAGATTTCACAGATACGCAGTATTTT
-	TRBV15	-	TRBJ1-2	CATSPDIDYGYTF	TGTGCCACCAGTCCTGACATAGACTATGGCTACACCTTC
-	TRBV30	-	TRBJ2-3	CAWSYFTGSDTQYF	TGTGCCTGGAGTTACTTTACAGGGTCAGATACGCAGTATTTT
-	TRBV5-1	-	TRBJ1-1	CASSLDAGTEAFF	TGCGCCAGCAGCTTGGACGCAGGGACTGAAGCTTTCTTT